In this sample, the clone carrying this TCR beta chain is medium-sized. What it binds is unknown. This sample was taken from a study of tumor-infiltrating lymphocytes in primary liver carcinoma. General study findings and limits: Tumor-adjacent and tumor-blood pairs showed less overlap than tumor region pairs.

Both RNA and DNA were isolated together from about 21-30 mg of bulk tissue that had not been sorted. A primer in the constant region served to generate TCR beta cDNA from 450 to 650 ng of total RNA. ARM-PCR was slightly modified, and three nested multiplex PCR rounds with it gave rise to the TCR beta libraries. Both of the initial two PCR rounds ran for approximately 10 cycles and employed TRBV1-TRBV30 forward primers alongside a C-beta reverse primer. TCRdb reprocessed the multiplex PCR reads via MiXCR and lists one record per CDR3 protein. This table has over 45,000 distinct CDR3 sequences, 60% to 85% appearing once. CDR1 is MNHNY, CDR2 SVGAGI, per germline (reference sequence). The V and J ends lost 2 bases and 9 bases respectively, with 17 bases between them. This CDR3 has 15 residues.

The genes are TRBV6-6 and TRBJ2-1, with unresolved D. The sample comprised liver tumor tissue from sampling region 5. Subset meaning: tumor region T5, tumor centre. The TCR sequence derives from a man aged 35 to 55 with primary liver carcinoma and hepatitis B virus infection. The CDR3 DNA follows: TGTGCCAGCAGTTACATGATTAGCATTAATAGTGAGCAGTTCTTC. Translating it yields CASSYMISINSEQFF.